The clone carrying this TCR beta chain was seen repeatedly, ten times or more. In the original workflow: Amplifying reference gene primers gave estimates of nucleated cell counts. The protocol was immunoSEQ multiplex PCR, while the TCRdb copy is restricted to in-frame clones and leaves out a portion. That table furnishes V, J and clone size, whereas the DNA furnished D and trimming. In the table there are roughly 150,000 clones, roughly 80% of which are singletons. Germline V gene lookup returns CDR1 SNHLY and CDR2 FYNNEI. J was trimmed by 7 bases and V by 1 base; bases with no gene match: 10. The CDR3 totals 15 residues. This sample is part of a study of blood T cell repertoires in COVID-19. Overall study context: Samples representing acute and convalescent COVID-19 were sourced from the United States, Italy and Spain. From T cells, B-cell-depleted T cells, or PBMCs came the material, which was cDNA or gDNA.

This clonotype was obtained from a man over 45 with active or convalescent COVID-19. Sample: peripheral blood. This chain links TRBV2 with TRBJ2-7, with 7 bases matching TRBD2. The CDR3 is CASSEGLAVLEEQYF. The CDR3 coding sequence is TGTGCCAGCAGTGAAGGGCTAGCGGTCCTGGAAGAGCAGTACTTC.